This T cell receptor beta chain was retrieved from a study of T-cell memory formation after mild COVID-19. Study-wide results and caveats: CD4+ contracting clones were mainly CM and EM; CD8+ ones, EMRA.

This clonotype occurred a few times. The antigen is unknown. MiXCR was run by TCRdb on the 5' RACE reads, yielding one entry per CDR3 protein. The table lists fewer than 110,000 distinct CDR3 sequences, roughly 14% of them singletons. The CDR3 runs 14 residues. Germline values: CDR1 ENHRY, CDR2 SYGVKD. V was trimmed by 2 bases and J by 6 bases, leaving 13 bases between them. J is TRBJ2-5 and V is TRBV10-3; tentatively, D is TRBD2 (6 bases). Sequencing was done on a sample of PBMCs or a T cell subset sorted from them (not recorded which). The receptor was derived from a man between 18 and 29 years old who had mild COVID-19 (a few samples of this study predate the infection). Cell type and time point are not known. CDR3 in DNA: TGTGCCATCAGTGAGCCGGGGGTGGGAAAGACCCAGTACTTC. The encoded protein is CAISEPGVGKTQYF.